The 20 T cell receptor beta chains listed next were all sequenced from one sample in a study of read filtering for tumor transcriptome and immune sequencing. From approximately 430 ng of RNA, a library with molecular barcoded alpha/delta and beta/gamma adaptors was made. TCRdb fed the reads into MiXCR, producing one record per CDR3 protein. The data contain about 22,000 distinct CDR3 sequences, around 13% of them singletons. Sequences were obtained from a population of CD138-negative cells sorted from bone marrow. These receptors all stem from a donor at least 40 years old with multiple myeloma.

This clonotype was detected many times. This sequence joins TRBV7-2 and TRBJ2-1; D is perhaps TRBD2 (6 bases). This CDR3 has 16 residues. V lost 7 bases, J lost 3 bases, and 19 bases lay in between. CDR1 is SGHTA and CDR2 is FQGNSA in the germline V gene. The CDR3 nucleotides read TGTGCCAGCAATAAGCGGGCTAGCGAGAACTACAATGAGCAGTTCTTC. Its translation is CASNKRASENYNEQFF.

At least ten counts were recorded for this clonotype. V is TRBV5-1 and J is TRBJ2-4, with 8 positions matching TRBD1. Germline trimming cut 3 bases from V and 4 bases from J; bases unmatched to any gene: 6. Per the germline V gene, CDR1 is SGHRS and CDR2 is YFSETQ. The CDR3 is made up of 15 amino acids. The chain's CDR3 is CASSSAGQGKNIQYF. Written as DNA, the CDR3 is TGCGCCAGCAGCTCAGCTGGACAGGGAAAAAACATTCAGTACTTC. The whole variable domain, filled in from reference TRBV5-1 and TRBJ2-4, reads KAGVTQTPRYLIKTRGQQVTLSCSPISGHRSVSWYQQTPGQGLQFLFEYFSETQRNKGNFPGRFSGRQFSNSRSEMNVSTLELGDSALYLCASSSAGQGKNIQYFGAGTRLSVL.

This clonotype came up many times. This sequence joins TRBV14 and TRBJ2-1; no clear D. There are 14 residues in the CDR3. V lost 1 base, J lost 6 bases, and 10 bases lay in between. The germline gives CDR1 SGHDN, CDR2 FVKESK. In DNA form, the CDR3 reads TGTGCCAGCAGCCAAGGGCCAGCGAGCAATGAGCAGTTCTTC. Protein sequence: CASSQGPASNEQFF.

This clonotype has ten or more counts. This chain links TRBV20-1 with TRBJ2-1, with TRBD2 matching 9 bases. With V trimmed by 3 bases and J by 0 bases, 3 bases remained unmatched. Germline V lookup: CDR1 DFQATT, CDR2 SNEGSKA (reference sequence). The CDR3 totals 15 residues. The CDR3 coding sequence is TGCAGTGCTAGGACGCGGGAGGGCTCCTACAATGAGCAGTTCTTC. It is translated as CSARTREGSYNEQFF.

Concerning this clonotype: A much bigger clone sits one base away, suggesting this may be a read error. This chain links TRBV6-6 with TRBJ2-3; unclear D gene. V was trimmed by 2 bases and J by 10 bases, leaving 10 bases between them. Germline V gene sequence: CDR1 MNHNY, CDR2 SVGAGI (reference sequence). The CDR3 is 12 residues long. The DNA of the CDR3 is TGTGCCAGCAGTTACGAGATTGATCCGCAGTATTTT. Amino acids: CASSYEIDPQYF.

About this clonotype itself: A read error may explain this, as a much larger clone is one base away. This sequence joins TRBV30 and TRBJ2-4; a weak D match, TRBD2 (6 bases). With 4 bases removed from V and 3 bases from J, the gap between germline ends came to 16 bases. This CDR3 contains 15 residues. Germline V gene sequence: CDR1 GTSNPN, CDR2 SVGIG (reference sequence). The CDR3 spells CAWTPISGVKNIQYF. CDR3 nucleotide sequence: TGTGCCTGGACTCCTATTAGCGGAGTCAAAAACATTCAGTACTTC. Full variable domain (outside the CDR3, taken from reference TRBV30 and TRBJ2-4): SQTIHQWPATLVQPVGSPLSLECTVEGTSNPNLYWYRQAAGRGLQLLFYSVGIGQISSEVPQNLSASRPQDRQFILSSKKLLLSDSGFYLCAWTPISGVKNIQYFGAGTRLSVL.

This rearrangement joins TRBV6-5 to TRBJ1-5, with D unclear. The CDR3 has 10 residues. Trimming stripped 10 bases from V and 8 bases from J, with 9 bases between. Germline CDR1 MNHEY, CDR2 SVGAGI. CDR3 bases: TGTGCCACCCCCGAAGAGCCCCAGCATTTT. It yields the protein CATPEEPQHF.

This clonotype was recorded many times. The chain links TRBV20-1 to TRBJ2-2; 12 positions agree with TRBD2. Per germline, CDR1 DFQATT and CDR2 SNEGSKA (reference sequence). The CDR3 totals 14 residues. The J segment lost 4 bases and the V segment lost 6 bases, leaving 3 bases of the junction unmatched. The CDR3 region is CSALAGGGTGELFF. In nucleotides, the CDR3 is TGCAGTGCCCTAGCGGGAGGGGGCACCGGGGAGCTGTTTTTT.

With regard to this clonotype: A clone one base away is much larger, so this may be a read error. The chain has TRBV7-6 and TRBJ1-4; no definite D call. The CDR3 has 13 residues. Germline V gene sequence: CDR1 SGHVS, CDR2 FNYEAQ. V was clipped by 5 bases and J by 7 bases, with 11 bases between them. The CDR3 loop reads CASSQSRSEKLFF. The DNA of the CDR3 is TGTGCCAGCAGCCAGTCAAGAAGTGAAAAACTGTTTTTT.

Concerning this clonotype: The conserved phenylalanine or tryptophan normally closing the CDR3 is absent here, so this likely arose from a read error. The chain has TRBV20-1 and TRBJ2-1, with D tentatively TRBD1 (5 bases). Trimming cost V 6 bases and J 3 bases, with 18 bases left between them. The CDR3 consists of 15 residues. Germline V lookup: CDR1 DFQATT, CDR2 SNEGSKA (reference sequence). The CDR3 reads CSASLGRAFYNEQFS. CDR3 DNA sequence: TGCAGTGCGTCCCTAGGCAGGGCTTTCTACAATGAGCAGTTCTCC.

Many counts were recorded for this clonotype. This chain uses TRBV7-9 with TRBJ2-1; D possibly corresponds to TRBD2 (6 bases). Germline V gives CDR1 SEHNR, CDR2 FQNEAQ (reference sequence). The CDR3 has 12 amino acids. The V gene lost 6 bases and the J gene lost 14 bases, with 17 bases spanning the gap. CDR3 loop: CASSSDSSEEFF. For the CDR3, the DNA is TGTGCCAGCAGTTCCGACTCTAGCGAGGAGTTCTTC.

This clonotype was detected many times. The rearrangement links TRBV6-5 to TRBJ2-7, with 7 positions matching TRBD1. CDR1 is MNHEY, CDR2 SVGAGI, per germline. Trimming cost V 6 bases and J 0 bases; bases outside gene matches: 8. There are 15 residues in the CDR3. The CDR3 DNA reads TGTGCCAGCAGGCCGACAGGGCGCCCCTCCTACGAGCAGTACTTC. Its translation: CASRPTGRPSYEQYF.

This clonotype was picked up many times. The gene calls are TRBV2 and TRBJ2-7; 10 nucleotides align to TRBD2. The V and J ends lost 6 bases and 4 bases, in that order; junction bases with no gene match: 6. This CDR3 is built from 14 residues. CDR1 and CDR2 from the germline V gene are SNHLY and FYNNEI. The CDR3 protein is CASSPGLAAYEQYF. The CDR3 DNA is TGTGCCAGCAGCCCCGGACTAGCGGCGTACGAGCAGTACTTC.

This clonotype was observed at least ten times. The chain carries TRBV3-1 and TRBJ2-1, with 9 bases lining up with TRBD2. The V gene's germline CDR1 is LGHDT and CDR2 YNNKEL (reference sequence). This CDR3 is 15 amino acids long. The V segment lost 2 bases and the J segment 7 bases; nucleotides outside the gene matches: 6. The CDR3 bases are TGTGCCAGCAGCCAACTGGCGGGAGGGGGAAATGAGCAGTTCTTC. Encoded protein: CASSQLAGGGNEQFF.

This clonotype was counted ten times or more. The rearrangement links TRBV7-9 to TRBJ2-7, with D hard to call. Germline CDR1 SEHNR, CDR2 FQNEAQ (reference sequence). The ends were cut back, 5 bases at V and 6 bases at J, with 14 bases in the middle. The CDR3 loop spans 13 amino acids. DNA for the CDR3: TGTGCCAGCAGCCCGGACGGTTACGGCGAGCAGTACTTC. Amino acid sequence: CASSPDGYGEQYF.

This clonotype has ten or more counts. The chain employs TRBV5-1 and TRBJ2-5; D possibly matches TRBD1 or TRBD2 (6 bases each). CDR3 length equals 14 residues. CDR1 and CDR2 (germline): SGHRS, YFSETQ. V was shortened by 3 bases and J by 4 bases, with 13 bases between the two germline ends. The CDR3 region has the DNA TGCGCCAGCAGCTCCCCGGAGGGGGGAGAGACCCAGTACTTC. This translates into CASSSPEGGETQYF.

This clonotype was seen at least ten times. The chain carries TRBV5-6 and TRBJ2-7; D not resolved. The V end was cut by 2 bases, the J end by 4 bases, with 13 bases between. Germline CDR1 and CDR2: SGHDT and YYEEEE. This CDR3 comprises 14 residues. The CDR3 region is CASSLRMYRYEQYF. In DNA, the CDR3 is TGTGCCAGCAGCTTACGGATGTATCGGTACGAGCAGTACTTC.

This clonotype was detected once. This is likely a read error, given that the CDR3 carries no conserved phenylalanine or tryptophan at its end. V usage is TRBV10-1 and J usage is TRBJ2-1; no definite D call. The CDR3 contains 15 residues. V was clipped by 3 bases and J by 8 bases, with 17 bases between them. Germline CDR1 and CDR2: WNHNN and SYGVQD (reference sequence). The CDR3 DNA follows: TGCGCCAGCAGTGAAGGCGGTCCCCCTAGGGATGAGCAGTTCTCC. Its protein product is CASSEGGPPRDEQFS.

Only a few counts were recorded for this clonotype. A much larger clone sits a single nucleotide away, making a read error possible. The gene calls are TRBV29-1 and TRBJ1-1; 7 bases align to TRBD1. CDR1 SQVTM and CDR2 ANQGSEA come from the germline V gene. The length of the CDR3 is 16 residues. J was trimmed by 4 bases and V by 3 bases; bases with no gene match: 14. The CDR3 bases are TGCAGCGTTGAGAGGGGGCTGGTGAAGAGGGTCACTGAAGCTTTCTTT. Translated, it gives CSVERGLVKRVTEAFF.

This clonotype was detected once. The CDR3 reads CASSVAGTGPTEQYF. DNA of the CDR3: TGCGCCAGCAGCGTGGCCGGGACAGGGCCTACCGAGCAGTACTTC. The V and J genes are TRBV5-1 and TRBJ2-7, with 9 nucleotides matching TRBD1. Germline V gives CDR1 SGHRS, CDR2 YFSETQ. The CDR3 runs to 15 residues. Trimming took 4 bases from V and 6 from J; bases not matched to a gene: 11.